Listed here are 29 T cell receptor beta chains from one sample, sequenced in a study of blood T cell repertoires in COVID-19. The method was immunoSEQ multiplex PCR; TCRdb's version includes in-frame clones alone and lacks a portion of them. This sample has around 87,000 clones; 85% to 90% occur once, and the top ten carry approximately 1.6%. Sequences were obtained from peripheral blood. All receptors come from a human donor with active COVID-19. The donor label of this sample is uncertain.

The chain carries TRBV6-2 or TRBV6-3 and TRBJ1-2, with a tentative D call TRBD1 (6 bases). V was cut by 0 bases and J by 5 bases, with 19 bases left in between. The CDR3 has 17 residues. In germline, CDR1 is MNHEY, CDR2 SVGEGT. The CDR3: CASSYSIWTAPKYGYTF. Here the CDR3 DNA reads TGTGCCAGCAGTTACTCGATCTGGACAGCGCCCAAATATGGCTACACCTTC.

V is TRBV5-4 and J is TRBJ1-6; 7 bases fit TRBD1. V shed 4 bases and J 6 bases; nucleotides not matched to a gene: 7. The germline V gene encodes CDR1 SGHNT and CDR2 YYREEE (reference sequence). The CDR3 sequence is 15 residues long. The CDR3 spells CASSGPGQINSPLHF. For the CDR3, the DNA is TGTGCCAGCAGCGGTCCGGGACAGATTAATTCACCCCTCCACTTT.

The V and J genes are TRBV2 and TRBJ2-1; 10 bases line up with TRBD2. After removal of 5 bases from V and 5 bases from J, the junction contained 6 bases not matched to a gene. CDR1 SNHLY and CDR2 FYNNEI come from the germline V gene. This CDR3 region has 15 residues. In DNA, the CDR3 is TGTGCCAGCAGTTCGCCGCTAGCGGGGGACAATGAGCAGTTCTTC. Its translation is CASSSPLAGDNEQFF.

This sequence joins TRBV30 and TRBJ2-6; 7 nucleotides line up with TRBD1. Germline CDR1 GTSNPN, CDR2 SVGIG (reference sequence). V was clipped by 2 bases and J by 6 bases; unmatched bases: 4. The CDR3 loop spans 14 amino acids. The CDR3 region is CAWSSGTEANVLTF. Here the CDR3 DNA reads TGTGCCTGGAGTTCCGGGACAGAGGCCAACGTCCTGACTTTC.

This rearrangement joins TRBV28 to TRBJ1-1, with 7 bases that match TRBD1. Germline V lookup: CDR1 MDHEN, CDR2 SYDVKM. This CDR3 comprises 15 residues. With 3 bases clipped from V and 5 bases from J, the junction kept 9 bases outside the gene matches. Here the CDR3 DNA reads TGTGCCAGCAGTTTCGTCGAGGGGGCGTATACTGAAGCTTTCTTT. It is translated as CASSFVEGAYTEAFF.

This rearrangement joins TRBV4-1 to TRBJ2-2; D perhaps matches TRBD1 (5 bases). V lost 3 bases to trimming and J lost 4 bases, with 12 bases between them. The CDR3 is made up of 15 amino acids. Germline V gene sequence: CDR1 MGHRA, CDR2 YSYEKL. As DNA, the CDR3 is TGCGCCAGCAGCCATCTCAAGGGGATCACCGGGGAGCTGTTTTTT. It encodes CASSHLKGITGELFF.

For the CDR3, the DNA is TGTGCCTGGAGTCCTCGGACAGGGGGCAATCAGCCCCAGCATTTT. It yields the protein CAWSPRTGGNQPQHF. The chain has TRBV30 and TRBJ1-5; 9 bases map to TRBD1. Germline-derived CDR1 and CDR2 are GTSNPN and SVGIG (reference sequence). After removal of 2 bases from V and 2 bases from J, the junction contained 4 bases not matched to a gene. This CDR3 spans 15 amino acids. The full variable domain, completed using reference TRBV30 and TRBJ1-5, is SQTIHQWPATLVQPVGSPLSLECTVEGTSNPNLYWYRQAAGRGLQLLFYSVGIGQISSEVPQNLSASRPQDRQFILSSKKLLLSDSGFYLCAWSPRTGGNQPQHFGDGTRLSIL.

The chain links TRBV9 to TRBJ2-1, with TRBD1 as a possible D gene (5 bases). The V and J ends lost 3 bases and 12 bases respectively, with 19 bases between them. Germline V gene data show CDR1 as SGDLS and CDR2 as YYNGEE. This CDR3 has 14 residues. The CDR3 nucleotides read TGTGCCAGCAGCGCGACCGACAGATTAGGCGTGCAGTTCTTC. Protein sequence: CASSATDRLGVQFF.

DNA for the CDR3: TGTGCCAGCAGCCCACCGGCAGGTTACTCTGGAAACACCATATATTTT. Protein: CASSPPAGYSGNTIYF. V usage is TRBV7-2 and J usage is TRBJ1-3; D call uncertain. This CDR3 contains 16 residues. Germline V lookup: CDR1 SGHTA, CDR2 FQGNSA. Trimming shortened V by 5 bases and J by 0 bases, and 14 bases separated the two germline ends.

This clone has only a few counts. The CDR3 here is CAISQGSGTEAFF. The CDR3 DNA sequence: TGTGCCATCAGTCAGGGCAGTGGGACTGAAGCTTTCTTT. The chain joins TRBV10-3 to TRBJ1-1, with D perhaps matching TRBD1 (5 bases). V lost 5 bases to trimming and J lost 5 bases, with 12 bases between them. The germline V gene has CDR1 ENHRY and CDR2 SYGVKD. The CDR3 has 13 residues.

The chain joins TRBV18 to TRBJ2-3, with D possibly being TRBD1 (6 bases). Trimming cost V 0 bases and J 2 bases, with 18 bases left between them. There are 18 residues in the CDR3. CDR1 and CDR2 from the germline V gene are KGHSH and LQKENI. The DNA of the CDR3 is TGTGCCAGCTCACCACCTGTCGGACAGAGATTCTTCACAGATACGCAGTATTTT. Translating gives CASSPPVGQRFFTDTQYF. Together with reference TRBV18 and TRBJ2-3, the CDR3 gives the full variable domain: NAGVMQNPRHLVRRRGQEARLRCSPMKGHSHVYWYRQLPEEGLKFMVYLQKENIIDESGMPKERFSAEFPKEGPSILRIQQVVRGDSAAYFCASSPPVGQRFFTDTQYFGPGTRLTVL.

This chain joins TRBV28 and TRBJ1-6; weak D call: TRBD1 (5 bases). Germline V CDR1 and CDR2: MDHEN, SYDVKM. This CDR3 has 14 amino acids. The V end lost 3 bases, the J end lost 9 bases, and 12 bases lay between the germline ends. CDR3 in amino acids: CASSFIQGGSPLHF. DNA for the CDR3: TGTGCCAGCAGTTTTATCCAGGGAGGTTCACCCCTCCACTTT.

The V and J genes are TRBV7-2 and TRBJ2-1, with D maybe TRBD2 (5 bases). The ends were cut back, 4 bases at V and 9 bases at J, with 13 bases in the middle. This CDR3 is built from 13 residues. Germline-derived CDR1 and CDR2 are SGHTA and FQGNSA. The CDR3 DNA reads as TGTGCCAGCAGCTCCCACCGGGGTGCTGAGCAGTTCTTC. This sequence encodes CASSSHRGAEQFF.

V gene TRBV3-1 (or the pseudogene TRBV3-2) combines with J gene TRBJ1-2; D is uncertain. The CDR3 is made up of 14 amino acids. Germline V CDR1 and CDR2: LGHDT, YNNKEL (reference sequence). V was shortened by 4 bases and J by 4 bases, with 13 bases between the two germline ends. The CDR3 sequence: CASSPLSGLYGYTF. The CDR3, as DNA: TGTGCCAGCAGCCCCCTGTCAGGCCTCTATGGCTACACCTTC.

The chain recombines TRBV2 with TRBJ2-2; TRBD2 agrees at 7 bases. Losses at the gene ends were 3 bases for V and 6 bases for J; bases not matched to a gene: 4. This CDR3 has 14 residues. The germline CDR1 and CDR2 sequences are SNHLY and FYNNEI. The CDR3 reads CASSDGRGSGELFF. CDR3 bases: TGTGCCAGCAGTGATGGGAGGGGATCCGGGGAGCTGTTTTTT. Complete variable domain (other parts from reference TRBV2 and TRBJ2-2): EPEVTQTPSHQVTQMGQEVILRCVPISNHLYFYWYRQILGQKVEFLVSFYNNEISEKSEIFDDQFSVERPDGSNFTLKIRSTKLEDSAMYFCASSDGRGSGELFFGEGSRLTVL.

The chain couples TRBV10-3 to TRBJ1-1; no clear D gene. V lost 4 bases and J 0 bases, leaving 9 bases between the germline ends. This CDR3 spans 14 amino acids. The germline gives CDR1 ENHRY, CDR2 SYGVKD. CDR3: CAISVGGLNTEAFF. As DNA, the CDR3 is TGTGCCATCAGTGTAGGTGGGCTGAACACTGAAGCTTTCTTT.

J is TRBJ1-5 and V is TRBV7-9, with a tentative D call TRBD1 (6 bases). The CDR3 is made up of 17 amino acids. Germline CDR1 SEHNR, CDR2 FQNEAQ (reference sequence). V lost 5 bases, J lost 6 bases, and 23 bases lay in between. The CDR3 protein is CASSQGHGVGYSQPQHF. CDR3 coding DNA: TGTGCCAGCAGCCAGGGACACGGAGTAGGGTATAGTCAGCCCCAGCATTTT.

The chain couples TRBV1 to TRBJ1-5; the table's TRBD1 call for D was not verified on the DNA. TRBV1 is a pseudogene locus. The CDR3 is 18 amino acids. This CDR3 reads CTSSQAVRDSLYNQPQHF. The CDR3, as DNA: TGCACCAGCAGCCAAGCGGTTCGGGACAGCCTCTACAATCAGCCCCAGCATTTT.

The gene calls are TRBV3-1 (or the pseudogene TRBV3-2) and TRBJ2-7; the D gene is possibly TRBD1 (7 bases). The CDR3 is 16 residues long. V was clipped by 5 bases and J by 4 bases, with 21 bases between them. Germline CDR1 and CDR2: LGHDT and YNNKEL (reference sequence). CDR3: CASSTDLQGTSYEQYF. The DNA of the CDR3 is TGTGCCAGCAGCACGGACCTACAGGGGACTTCGTACGAGCAGTACTTC.

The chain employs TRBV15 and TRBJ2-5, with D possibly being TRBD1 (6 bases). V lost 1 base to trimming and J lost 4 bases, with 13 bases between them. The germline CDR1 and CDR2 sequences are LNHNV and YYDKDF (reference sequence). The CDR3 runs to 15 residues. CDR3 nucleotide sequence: TGTGCCACCAGCAGAGTCACAGGGAGCACAGAGACCCAGTACTTC. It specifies CATSRVTGSTETQYF.

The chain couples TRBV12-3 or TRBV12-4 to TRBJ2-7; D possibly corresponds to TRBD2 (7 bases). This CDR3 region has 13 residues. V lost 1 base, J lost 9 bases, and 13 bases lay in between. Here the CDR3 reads CASSLEGGRMQYF. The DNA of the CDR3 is TGTGCCAGCAGTTTAGAGGGGGGGAGGATGCAGTACTTC.

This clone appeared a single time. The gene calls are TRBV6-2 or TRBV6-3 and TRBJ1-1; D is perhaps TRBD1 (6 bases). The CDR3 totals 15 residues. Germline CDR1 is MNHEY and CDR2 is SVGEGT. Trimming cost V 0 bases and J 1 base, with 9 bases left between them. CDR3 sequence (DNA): TGTGCCAGCAGTTACTCGGGACACCGGAACACTGAAGCTTTCTTT. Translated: CASSYSGHRNTEAFF.

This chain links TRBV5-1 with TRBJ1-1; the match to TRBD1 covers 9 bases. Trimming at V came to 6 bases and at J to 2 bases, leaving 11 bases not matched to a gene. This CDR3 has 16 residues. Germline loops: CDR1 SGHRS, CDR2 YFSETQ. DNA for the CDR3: TGCGCCAGCAAAAGGGGGACAGGGCCGCAAAACACTGAAGCTTTCTTT. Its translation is CASKRGTGPQNTEAFF.

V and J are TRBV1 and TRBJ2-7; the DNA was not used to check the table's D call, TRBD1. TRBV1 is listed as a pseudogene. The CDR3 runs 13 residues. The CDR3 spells CTSRLRGSYEQYF. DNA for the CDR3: TGCACCAGCCGTCTCAGGGGTTCCTACGAGCAGTACTTC.

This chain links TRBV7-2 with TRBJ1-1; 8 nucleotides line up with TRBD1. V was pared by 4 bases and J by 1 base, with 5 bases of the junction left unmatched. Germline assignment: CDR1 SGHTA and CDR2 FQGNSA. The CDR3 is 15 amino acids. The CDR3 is CASSSQGQANTEAFF. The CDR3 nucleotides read TGTGCCAGCAGCTCCCAGGGACAGGCGAACACTGAAGCTTTCTTT.

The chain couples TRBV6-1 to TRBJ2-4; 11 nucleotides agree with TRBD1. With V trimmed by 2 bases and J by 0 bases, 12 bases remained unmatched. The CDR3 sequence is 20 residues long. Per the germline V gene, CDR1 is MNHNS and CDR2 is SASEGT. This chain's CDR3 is CASSEWTGTGGSLAKNIQYF. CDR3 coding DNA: TGTGCCAGCAGTGAATGGACCGGGACAGGGGGTAGCTTAGCCAAAAACATTCAGTACTTC.

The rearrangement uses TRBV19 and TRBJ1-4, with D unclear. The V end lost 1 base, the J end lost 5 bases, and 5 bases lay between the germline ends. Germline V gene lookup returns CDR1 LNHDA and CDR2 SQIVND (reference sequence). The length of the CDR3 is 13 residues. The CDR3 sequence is CASSIGLNEKLFF. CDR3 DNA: TGTGCCAGTAGTATAGGTCTAAATGAAAAACTGTTTTTT.

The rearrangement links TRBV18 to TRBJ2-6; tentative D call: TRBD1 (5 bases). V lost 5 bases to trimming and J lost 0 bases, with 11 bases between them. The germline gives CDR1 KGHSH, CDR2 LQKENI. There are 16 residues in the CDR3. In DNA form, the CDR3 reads TGTGCCAGCTCAGGTATTCAGGGCTCTGGGGCCAACGTCCTGACTTTC. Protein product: CASSGIQGSGANVLTF.

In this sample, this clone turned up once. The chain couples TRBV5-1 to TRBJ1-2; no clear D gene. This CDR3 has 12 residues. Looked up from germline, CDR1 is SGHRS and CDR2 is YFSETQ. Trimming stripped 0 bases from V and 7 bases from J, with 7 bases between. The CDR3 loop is CASSLGSSGYTF. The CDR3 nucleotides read TGCGCCAGCAGCTTGGGATCTAGTGGCTACACCTTC.